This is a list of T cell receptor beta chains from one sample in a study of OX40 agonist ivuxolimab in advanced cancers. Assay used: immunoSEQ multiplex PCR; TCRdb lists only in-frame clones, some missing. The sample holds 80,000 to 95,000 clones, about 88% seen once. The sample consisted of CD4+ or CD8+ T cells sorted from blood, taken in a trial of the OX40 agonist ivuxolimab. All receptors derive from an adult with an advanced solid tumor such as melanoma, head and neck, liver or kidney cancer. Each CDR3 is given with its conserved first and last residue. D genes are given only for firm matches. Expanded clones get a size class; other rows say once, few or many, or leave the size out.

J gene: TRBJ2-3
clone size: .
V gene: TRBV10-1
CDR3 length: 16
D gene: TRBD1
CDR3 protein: CASSDPGTGSTDTQYF
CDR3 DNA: TGCGCCAGCAGTGACCCGGGGACAGGTAGCACAGATACGCAGTATTTT

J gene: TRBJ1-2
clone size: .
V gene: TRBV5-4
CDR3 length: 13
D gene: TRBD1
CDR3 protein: CASSLETGNGYTF
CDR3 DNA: TGTGCCAGCAGTCTGGAGACAGGGAATGGCTACACCTTC

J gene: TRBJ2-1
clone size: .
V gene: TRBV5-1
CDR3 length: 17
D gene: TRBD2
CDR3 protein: CASSHGLAGSSYNEQFF
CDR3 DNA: TGCGCCAGCAGCCACGGACTAGCGGGGAGCTCCTACAATGAGCAGTTCTTC

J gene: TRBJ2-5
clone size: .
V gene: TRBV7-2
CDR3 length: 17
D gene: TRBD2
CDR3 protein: CASSLAASGGAGETQYF
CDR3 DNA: TGTGCCAGCAGCTTAGCTGCTAGCGGGGGGGCGGGAGAGACCCAGTACTTC

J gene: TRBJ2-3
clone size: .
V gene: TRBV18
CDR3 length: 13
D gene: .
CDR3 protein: CASSPSGTDTQYF
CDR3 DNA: TGTGCCAGCTCACCGTCAGGGACAGATACGCAGTATTTT

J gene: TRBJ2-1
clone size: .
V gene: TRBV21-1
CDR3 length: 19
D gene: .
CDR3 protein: CASSVERSDPEPPYNEQFF
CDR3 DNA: TGTGCCAGCAGTGTTGAGCGGTCGGATCCTGAACCCCCCTACAATGAGCAGTTCTTC

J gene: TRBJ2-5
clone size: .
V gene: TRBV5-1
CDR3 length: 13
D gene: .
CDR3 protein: CASSPRTQETQYF
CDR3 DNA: TGCGCCAGCAGCCCGCGGACCCAAGAGACCCAGTACTTC

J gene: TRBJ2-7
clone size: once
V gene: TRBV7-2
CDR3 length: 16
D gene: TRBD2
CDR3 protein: CASSLEWTSGPHEQYF
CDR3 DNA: TGTGCCAGCAGCTTAGAATGGACTAGCGGGCCCCACGAGCAGTACTTC

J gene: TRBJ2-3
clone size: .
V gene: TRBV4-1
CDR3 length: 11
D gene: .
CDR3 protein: CASSHTDTQYF
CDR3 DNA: TGCGCCAGCAGCCATACAGATACGCAGTATTTT

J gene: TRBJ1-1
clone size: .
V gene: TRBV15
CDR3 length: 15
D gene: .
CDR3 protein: CATSRGHRDGTEAFF
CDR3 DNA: TGTGCCACCAGCAGGGGACACAGGGATGGGACTGAAGCTTTCTTT

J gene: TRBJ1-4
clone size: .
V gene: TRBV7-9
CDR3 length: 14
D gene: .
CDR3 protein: CASSLTATNEKLFF
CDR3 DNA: TGTGCCAGCAGCTTGACGGCAACTAATGAAAAACTGTTTTTT

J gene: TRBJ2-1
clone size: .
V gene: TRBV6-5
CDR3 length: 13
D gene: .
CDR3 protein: CASKVTGHNEQFF
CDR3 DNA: TGTGCCAGCAAAGTTACAGGACACAATGAGCAGTTCTTC

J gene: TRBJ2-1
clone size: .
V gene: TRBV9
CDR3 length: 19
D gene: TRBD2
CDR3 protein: CASSPFPGLAGSAYNEQFF
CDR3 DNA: TGTGCCAGCAGCCCCTTCCCTGGACTAGCGGGATCAGCTTACAATGAGCAGTTCTTC

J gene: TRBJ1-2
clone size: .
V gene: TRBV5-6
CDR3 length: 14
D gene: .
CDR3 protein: CASSLGVQSYGYTF
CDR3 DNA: TGTGCCAGCAGCTTGGGGGTCCAGAGCTATGGCTACACCTTC

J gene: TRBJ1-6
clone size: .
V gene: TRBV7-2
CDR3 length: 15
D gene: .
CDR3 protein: CASSLKPGRNSPLHF
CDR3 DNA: TGTGCCAGCAGCTTAAAACCAGGGCGGAATTCACCCCTCCACTTT

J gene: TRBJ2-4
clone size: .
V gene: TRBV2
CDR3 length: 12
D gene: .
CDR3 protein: CASSVAKNIQYF
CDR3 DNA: TGTGCCAGCAGCGTAGCCAAAAACATTCAGTACTTC

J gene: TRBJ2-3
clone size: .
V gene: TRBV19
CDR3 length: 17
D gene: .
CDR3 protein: CATSGGGGGLDTDTQYF
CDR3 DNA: TGTGCCACATCGGGGGGAGGAGGGGGACTCGACACAGATACGCAGTATTTT

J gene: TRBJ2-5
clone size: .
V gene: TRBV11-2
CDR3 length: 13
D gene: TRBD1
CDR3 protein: CASSLGQGETQYF
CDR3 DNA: TGTGCCAGCAGCTTGGGACAGGGGGAGACCCAGTACTTC

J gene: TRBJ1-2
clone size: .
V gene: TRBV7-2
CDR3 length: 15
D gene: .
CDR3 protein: CASSLAAGDSYGYTF
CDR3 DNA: TGTGCCAGCAGCTTAGCGGCAGGGGATAGCTATGGCTACACCTTC

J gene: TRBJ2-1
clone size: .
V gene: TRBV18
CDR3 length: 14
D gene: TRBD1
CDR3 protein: CASSPRQGYNEQFF
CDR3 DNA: TGTGCCAGCTCACCCCGACAGGGCTACAATGAGCAGTTCTTC

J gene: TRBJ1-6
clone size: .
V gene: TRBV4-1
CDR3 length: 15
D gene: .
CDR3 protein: CASSQDVPRVLTLHF
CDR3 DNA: TGCGCCAGCAGCCAAGATGTCCCCCGGGTCCTAACCCTCCACTTT

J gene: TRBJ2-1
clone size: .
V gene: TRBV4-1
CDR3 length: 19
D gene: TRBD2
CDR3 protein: CASSQPGLAGGGDYNEQFF
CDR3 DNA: TGCGCCAGCAGCCAACCGGGACTAGCGGGAGGAGGGGATTACAATGAGCAGTTCTTC

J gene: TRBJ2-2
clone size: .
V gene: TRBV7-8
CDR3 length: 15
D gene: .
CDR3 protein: CASSLRTATAGELFF
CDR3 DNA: TGTGCCAGCAGCCTACGGACGGCAACGGCCGGGGAGCTGTTTTTT